This TCR beta chain was recovered during a study of control samples from healthy donors and cancer patients (dated by TCRdb to 2019 to 2021). From a lookup of the germline V gene (reference sequence), CDR1 and CDR2 are GTSNPN and SVGIG. From cysteine to phenylalanine, the CDR3 is 13 amino acids long. Just CDR3 DNA is preserved here, 39 bases in frame from base 1. The V and J ends are trimmed by 1 base and 6 bases, leaving 9 bases between them. Of note for this clone: Its antigen is not yet known. Base qualities are not recorded, but no much larger clone differs from it by a single base.

The library was obtained by the immunoSEQ multiplex PCR assay. TCRdb took this table from immuneACCESS and kept in-frame rearrangements with V and J called. Such tables lack part of the clones; where checked against another copy, unresolved V genes explain under half of the gap, and the rest is unexplained. The sample records 390,000 or so clones, 90% of which are singletons. The top ten constitute 5.5% to 7.5% of the sample. The chain was built from TRBV30 and TRBJ2-2, with TRBD2 as a weak D call on 6 bases. This TCR was recovered from a man aged 35 to 55 with head and neck cancer. Sequenced input: PBMCs. CDR3 reads: CAWSGASAGELFF. The sequence in DNA is TGTGCCTGGAGTGGGGCTAGCGCCGGGGAGCTGTTTTTT.